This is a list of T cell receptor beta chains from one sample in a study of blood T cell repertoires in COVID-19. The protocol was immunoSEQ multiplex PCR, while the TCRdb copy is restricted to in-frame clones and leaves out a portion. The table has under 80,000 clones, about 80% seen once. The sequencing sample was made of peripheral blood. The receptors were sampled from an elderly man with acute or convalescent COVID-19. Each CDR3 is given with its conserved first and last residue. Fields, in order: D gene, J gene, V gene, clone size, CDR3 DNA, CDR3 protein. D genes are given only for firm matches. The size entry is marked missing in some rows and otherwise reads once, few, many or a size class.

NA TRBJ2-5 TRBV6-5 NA TGTGCCAGCAGTTACTCGGGGAGTAAAAGGACCCAGTACTTC CASSYSGSKRTQYF
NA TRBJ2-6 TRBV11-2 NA TGTGCCAGCAGCCTGGCCGGACAGCTACGATCTGGGGCCAACGTCCTGACTTTC CASSLAGQLRSGANVLTF
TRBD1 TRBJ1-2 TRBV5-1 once TGCGCCAGCAGCTTGGTTCAGGGGGGCCGGTATGGCTACACCTTC CASSLVQGGRYGYTF
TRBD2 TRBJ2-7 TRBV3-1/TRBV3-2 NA TGTGCCAGCAGCTATCGGACTAGCGGGGTCTACGAGCAGTACTTC CASSYRTSGVYEQYF
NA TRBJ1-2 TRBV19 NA TGTGCCAGTAGTATATCGAGGGAACTCGGCTATGGCTACACCTTC CASSISRELGYGYTF
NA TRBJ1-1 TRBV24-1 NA TGTGCCACCAGTGACCCCCGCGGCACTGAAGCTTTCTTT CATSDPRGTEAFF
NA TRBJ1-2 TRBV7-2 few TGTGCCAGCAGTCGACCCACAGGGTACTATGGCTACACCTTC CASSRPTGYYGYTF
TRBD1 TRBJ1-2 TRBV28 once TGTGCCAGCCAGAAAGGACAGGGGAAGGCCTATGGCTACACCTTC CASQKGQGKAYGYTF
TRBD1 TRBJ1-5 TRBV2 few TGTGCCAGCAGTGAAATCTGGGACAGGGGGTATAGCAATCAGCCCCAGCATTTT CASSEIWDRGYSNQPQHF
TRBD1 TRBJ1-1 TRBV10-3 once TGTGCCATCAGCGTAGGGACAGAGATGAACACTGAAGCTTTCTTT CAISVGTEMNTEAFF
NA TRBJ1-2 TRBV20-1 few TGCAGTGCACACGATACGGGATGCTACACCTTC CSAHDTGCYTF
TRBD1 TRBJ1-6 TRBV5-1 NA TGCGCCAGCAGCTCCCTAGGGGGCCTCAATTCACCCCTCCACTTT CASSSLGGLNSPLHF
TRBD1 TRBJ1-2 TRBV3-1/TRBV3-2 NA TGTGCCAGCAGCCAAGGAAATTGGGGACAGGGCGGAGGCTACACCTTC CASSQGNWGQGGGYTF
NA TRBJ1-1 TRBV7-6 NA TGTGCCAGCAGCTCCCAAGAGGGAGTAACTGAAGCTTTCTTT CASSSQEGVTEAFF
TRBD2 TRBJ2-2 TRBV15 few TGTGCCACCAGCTCATTGGTGACTAGCGACACCGGGGAGCTGTTTTTT CATSSLVTSDTGELFF
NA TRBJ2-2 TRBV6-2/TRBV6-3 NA TGTGCCAGCAGTCGGGAGAACACCGGGGAGCTGTTTTTT CASSRENTGELFF
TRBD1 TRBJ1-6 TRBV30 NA TGTGCCTGGAGTGGGGACGACAGGGCCAATTCACCCCTCCACTTT CAWSGDDRANSPLHF
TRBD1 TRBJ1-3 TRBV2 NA TGTGCCAGCAGTGAAGAGGAGGGGGCGTTGGGAAACACCATATATTTT CASSEEEGALGNTIYF
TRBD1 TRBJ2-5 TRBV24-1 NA TGTGCCACCAGTGATGACAGGGGGCCCCCCACCCAGTACTTC CATSDDRGPPTQYF
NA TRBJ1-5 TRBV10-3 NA TGTGCCGGCAACTCGGGGGGTTCGGGGCAGCCCCAGCATTTT CAGNSGGSGQPQHF
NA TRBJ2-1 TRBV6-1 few TGTGCCAGCAGTGGTGGACAGTTGAGCTCCTACAATGAGCAGTTCTTC CASSGGQLSSYNEQFF
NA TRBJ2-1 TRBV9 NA TGTGCCAGCAGCATTCTTAGCTCCCATGAGCAGTTCTTC CASSILSSHEQFF
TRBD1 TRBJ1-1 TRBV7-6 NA TGTGCCAGCAGCCATCGGACAGGGGGCCTCACTGAAGCTTTCTTT CASSHRTGGLTEAFF
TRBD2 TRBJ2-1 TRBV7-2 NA TGTGCCAGCAGCCTAAGACTAGCGGGAGATGGAAATGAGCAGTTCTTC CASSLRLAGDGNEQFF
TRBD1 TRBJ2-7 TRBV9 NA TGTGCCAGCAGCGTAGCCCCTGGGACAGGGAGCTCCTACGAGCAGTACTTC CASSVAPGTGSSYEQYF
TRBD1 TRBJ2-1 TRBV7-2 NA TGTGCCAGCAGCCTGGCTGGACAGGGATACAATGAGCAGTTCTTC CASSLAGQGYNEQFF
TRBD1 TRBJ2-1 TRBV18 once TGTGCCAGCTCAACGCAGGGGGCGACTGGACTTGAGCAGTTCTTC CASSTQGATGLEQFF
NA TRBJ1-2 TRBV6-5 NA TGTGCCAGCAGCCTACGGACAGCGGACTATGGCTACACCTTC CASSLRTADYGYTF
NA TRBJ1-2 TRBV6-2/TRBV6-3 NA TGTGCCAGCAGTTATGAGGGCTCCTATGGCTACACCTTC CASSYEGSYGYTF
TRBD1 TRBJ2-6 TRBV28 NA TGTGCCAGCAGTTTCGTGACAGGGCTTGCTGGGGCCAACGTCCTGACTTTC CASSFVTGLAGANVLTF
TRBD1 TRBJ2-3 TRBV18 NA TGTGCCAGCTCACCGGGACAGGGGCTAGATACGCAGTATTTT CASSPGQGLDTQYF
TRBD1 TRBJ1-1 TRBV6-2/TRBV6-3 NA TGTGCCAGCAGTCGGCAGGGGGCCACTGAAGCTTTCTTT CASSRQGATEAFF
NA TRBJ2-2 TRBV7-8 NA TGTGCCAGCAGGCTTATTCAGGGATTAGTCACCGGGGAGCTGTTTTTT CASRLIQGLVTGELFF
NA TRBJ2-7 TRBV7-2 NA TGTGCCAGCAGCCCCTCCTCCTACTACGAGCAGTACTTC CASSPSSYYEQYF
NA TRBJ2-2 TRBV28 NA TGTGCCAGCAGTTCCTCGGGGGGCCCCGGGGAGCTGTTTTTT CASSSSGGPGELFF
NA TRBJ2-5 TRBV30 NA TGTGCCTGGAGAGGCTACCTAGGAGGCAAAATGCTAGAGACCCAGTACTTC CAWRGYLGGKMLETQYF
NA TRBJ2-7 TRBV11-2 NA TGTGCCAGCAGCTTAGACAGGGAGGCCTACGAGCAGTACTTC CASSLDREAYEQYF
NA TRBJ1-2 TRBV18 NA TGTGCCAGCTCCCCCGGGGATAACTATGGCTACACCTTC CASSPGDNYGYTF
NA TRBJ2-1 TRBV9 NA TGTGCCAGCAGCGTCTCGGTTGCCAATGAGCAGTTCTTC CASSVSVANEQFF
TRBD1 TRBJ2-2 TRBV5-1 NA TGCGCCAGCAGCTTCGGACAGGGACGGATCACCGGGGAGCTGTTTTTT CASSFGQGRITGELFF
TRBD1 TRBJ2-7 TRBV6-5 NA TGTGCCTGTAGCCTGAGGGGACAGGGTCGTTACGAGCAGTACTTC CACSLRGQGRYEQYF
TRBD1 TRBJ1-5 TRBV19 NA TGTGCCAGTAGCTCAGGACAGGGGGTAATCAATCAGCCCCAGCATTTT CASSSGQGVINQPQHF
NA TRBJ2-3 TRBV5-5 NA TGTGCCAGCAGCTTCCGGGGTAATTTCCCTTCTAGCACAGATACGCAGTATTTT CASSFRGNFPSSTDTQYF
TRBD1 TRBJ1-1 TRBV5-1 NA TGCGCCAGCAGCTTCGCTACAGGGGGGAACACTGAAGCTTTCTTT CASSFATGGNTEAFF
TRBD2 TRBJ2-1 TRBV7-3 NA TGTGCCAGCAGCTTATTGGCGGGAGGGCCGGGTGAGCAGTTCTTC CASSLLAGGPGEQFF
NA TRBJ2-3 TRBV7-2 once TGTGCCAGCCGACGCGGGTGGCCTAGCACAGATACGCAGTATTTT CASRRGWPSTDTQYF
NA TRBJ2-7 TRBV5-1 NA TGCGCCAGCAGCTTAAACTCCAGGGGTCTAGGGGAGCAGTACTTC CASSLNSRGLGEQYF
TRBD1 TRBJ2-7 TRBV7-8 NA TGTGCCAGCAGCAAAACAGGGGGCTACGAGCAGTACTTC CASSKTGGYEQYF
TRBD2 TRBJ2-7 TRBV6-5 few TGTGCCAGCAGTTATCTGGCGGGGGTAATATACGAGCAGTACTTC CASSYLAGVIYEQYF
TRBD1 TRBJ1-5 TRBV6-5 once TGTGCCAGCAGTACACACAGGGGGAGCAATCAGCCCCAGCATTTT CASSTHRGSNQPQHF
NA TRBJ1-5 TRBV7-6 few TGTGCCAGCAGCCTAGACGGGGGGAGTACTCAGCCCCAGCATTTT CASSLDGGSTQPQHF
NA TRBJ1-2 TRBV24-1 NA TGTGCCACCAGTGATTTTCGAGGATCTAACTATGGCTACACCTTC CATSDFRGSNYGYTF